Below are 30 T cell receptor beta chains sequenced from a single sample in a study of kidney transplant recipient with SARS-CoV-2 infection. Via MiXCR, TCRdb re-called the reads, giving one row per CDR3 protein. Of 200,000 to 250,000 distinct CDR3 sequences in the sample, 25% to 35% are singletons; the top ten hold less than 8.5%. Sequenced material: a blood sample, taken at baseline and on day 111 from a kidney transplant recipient. The receptors shown here come from a male patient aged 25-45 years who had COVID-19 and was a kidney transplant recipient. Some of the T cells may derive from the graft donor.

This clonotype showed up many times. The genes are TRBV5-1 and TRBJ1-4, with 8 positions matching TRBD1. V dropped 0 bases and J dropped 7; count of bases not matched to a gene: 5. The CDR3 is made up of 15 amino acids. Germline values: CDR1 SGHRS, CDR2 YFSETQ. The DNA for the CDR3 is TGCGCCAGCAGCTTGGTCGGGCAGGGGGCTGAAAAACTGTTTTTT. Translation: CASSLVGQGAEKLFF.

Worth noting for this clonotype: Possible read error: a much larger clone is one base away. The CDR3 sequence is CGITSRMTQSRANVLTF. The CDR3 nucleotides are TGTGGCATCACTTCGAGGATGACACAAAGTCGGGCCAACGTCCTGACTTTC. The chain recombines TRBV8-2 with TRBJ2-6. TRBV8-2 is shown as a pseudogene. The CDR3 has 17 amino acids.

This clonotype has only a few counts. The chain recombines TRBV6-5 with TRBJ2-1; 10 bases are shared with TRBD2. J was trimmed by 5 bases and V by 5 bases; bases with no gene match: 12. CDR3 length equals 17 residues. The germline gives CDR1 MNHEY, CDR2 SVGAGI. The CDR3: CASSGWGLAGAHNEQFF. CDR3 DNA: TGTGCCAGCAGTGGATGGGGTCTAGCGGGGGCTCACAATGAGCAGTTCTTC.

The chain has TRBV20-1 and TRBJ2-1, with a weak D call TRBD1 (5 bases). This CDR3 has 15 amino acids. V was pared by 3 bases and J by 7 bases, with 19 bases between. Germline V CDR1 and CDR2: DFQATT, SNEGSKA (reference sequence). The chain's CDR3 is CSASSVRPSGNEQFF. The CDR3 DNA reads TGCAGTGCTAGCTCCGTCAGGCCATCAGGGAATGAGCAGTTCTTC.

This clonotype was observed a few times. The V call is TRBV5-4, the J call TRBJ2-5; TRBD1 might be the D (6 bases). CDR3 length equals 14 residues. The V gene lost 2 bases and the J gene lost 4 bases, with 12 bases spanning the gap. Germline V gene data show CDR1 as SGHNT and CDR2 as YYREEE (reference sequence). CDR3 loop: CASSFGQGLETQYF. The CDR3 DNA follows: TGTGCCAGCAGCTTTGGGCAGGGGTTAGAGACCCAGTACTTC.

This clonotype was seen repeatedly, ten times or more. The CDR3 loop is CTSSLGTRVAGELFF. The DNA of the CDR3 is TGCACCAGCAGCCTTGGGACTAGGGTGGCCGGGGAGCTGTTTTTT. This chain uses TRBV1 with TRBJ2-2; the table calls TRBD2, which could not be checked here. TRBV1 is recorded as a pseudogene. CDR3 length: 15 amino acids.

This clonotype was counted many times. The rearrangement joins TRBV27 to TRBJ1-1; the D gene is possibly TRBD1 (6 bases). The CDR3 runs 14 residues. V lost 7 bases, J lost 3 bases, and 15 bases lay in between. Per germline, CDR1 MNHEY and CDR2 SMNVEV (reference sequence). Here the CDR3 DNA reads TGTGCCAGCAACCCACAGGGCACGGACACTGAAGCTTTCTTT. Its translation is CASNPQGTDTEAFF.

This clonotype appeared once. A much larger clone lies one base from this, so it may be a read error. The chain has TRBV19 and TRBJ2-1; 9 nucleotides agree with TRBD2. There are 14 residues in the CDR3. Germline assignment: CDR1 LNHDA and CDR2 SQIVND (reference sequence). V was pared by 7 bases and J by 8 bases, with 9 bases of the junction left unmatched. CDR3 amino acids: CASTWTSENDEQFF. DNA for the CDR3: TGTGCCAGTACTTGGACTAGCGAAAACGATGAGCAGTTCTTC.

This clonotype has a count of ten or more. V and J are TRBV11-2 and TRBJ2-7; 10 bases line up with TRBD2. Losses at the gene ends were 5 bases for V and 2 bases for J; bases not matched to a gene: 12. CDR3 length: 17 residues. Germline lookup yields CDR1 SGHAT and CDR2 FQNNGV. The DNA of the CDR3 is TGTGCCAGCAGCCCTATCCTACTAGCGGGACTCCCCTACGAGCAGTACTTC. Its translation is CASSPILLAGLPYEQYF.

This clonotype was observed at least ten times. The V call is TRBV19, the J call TRBJ1-2, with 8 positions matching TRBD1. This CDR3 spans 14 amino acids. Trimming removed 0 bases from V and 6 bases from J; junction bases left unmatched: 3. CDR1 LNHDA and CDR2 SQIVND come from the germline V gene (reference sequence). CDR3 loop: CASSIEHRGNGYTF. The CDR3 bases are TGTGCCAGTAGTATAGAGCACAGGGGGAATGGCTACACCTTC.

There are a few counts of this clonotype. The CDR3 DNA reads as TGTGCCAGCAGCTTAGGGGGGACTAGCGGGACAGATACGCAGTATTTT. Translation: CASSLGGTSGTDTQYF. The V call is TRBV7-3, the J call TRBJ2-3; 12 bases match TRBD2. This CDR3 contains 16 residues. Germline values: CDR1 SGHTA, CDR2 FQGTGA. The ends lost 2 bases at V and 3 bases at J; junction bases unmatched: 3. Full variable domain (outside the CDR3, taken from reference TRBV7-3 and TRBJ2-3): GAGVSQTPSNKVTEKGKYVELRCDPISGHTALYWYRQSLGQGPEFLIYFQGTGAADDSGLPNDRFFAVRPEGSVSTLKIQRTERGDSAVYLCASSLGGTSGTDTQYFGPGTRLTVL.

This clonotype was picked up many times. This chain connects TRBV6-5 to TRBJ2-7; no reliable D call. Germline CDR1 reads MNHEY; CDR2 reads SVGAGI. Trimming stripped 9 bases from V and 0 bases from J, with 6 bases between. This CDR3 has 11 amino acids. CDR3 coding DNA: TGTGCCAGTAGAAACTCCTACGAGCAGTACTTC. Its protein product is CASRNSYEQYF.

This clonotype was counted a few times. This chain connects TRBV18 to TRBJ2-3; D unclear. The CDR3 extends over 16 amino acids. V was trimmed by 0 bases and J by 0 bases, leaving 10 bases between them. Per germline, CDR1 KGHSH and CDR2 LQKENI. The CDR3: CASSPPASRSTDTQYF. The CDR3 region has the DNA TGTGCCAGCTCACCACCGGCGTCGCGGAGCACAGATACGCAGTATTTT.

Remarks on this clonotype: This may come from a read error, since a much larger clone is one base off. The CDR3 does not end in the conserved phenylalanine or tryptophan, so this is likely a read error. The chain recombines TRBV28 with TRBJ2-4; D may correspond to TRBD1 or TRBD2 (5 bases each). The CDR3 extends over 13 amino acids. The V gene's germline CDR1 is MDHEN and CDR2 SYDVKM. CDR3 region: CGSGTLAKNIQYL. CDR3 bases: TGTGGGAGTGGGACCCTAGCCAAAAACATTCAGTACCTC.

Concerning this clonotype: A much larger clone lies a single base off, so this may be a read error. The gene calls are TRBV11-2 and TRBJ2-4, with D hard to call. Germline V gives CDR1 SGHAT, CDR2 FQNNGV. The CDR3 runs 16 residues. V lost 7 bases, J lost 1 base, and 17 bases lay in between. The CDR3 protein is CASTPGPAAAKNIQYF. CDR3 in DNA: TGTGCCAGCACCCCCGGTCCCGCCGCGGCCAAAAACATTCAGTACTTC.

This CDR3 reads CASSPTGGARPDTQYF. CDR3 DNA: TGTGCCAGCAGCCCTACGGGGGGCGCCCGGCCAGATACGCAGTATTTT. J is TRBJ2-3 and V is TRBV7-3; maybe TRBD2 (7 bases). The germline gives CDR1 SGHTA, CDR2 FQGTGA. V gave up 5 bases and J gave up 4 bases, with 19 bases separating them. The CDR3 length is 16 residues.

Details on this clonotype: This sequence may be a read error, since a much larger clone differs from it by one base. The gene calls are TRBV7-9 and TRBJ1-4, with D unresolved. The germline gives CDR1 SEHNR, CDR2 FQNEAQ (reference sequence). CDR3 size: 13 residues. The CDR3 here is CTSKRPNNEKLFF. The CDR3 DNA reads TGTACCAGCAAGAGGCCGAATAATGAAAAACTGTTTTTT. Using reference TRBV7-9 and TRBJ1-4 for the parts outside the CDR3, the full variable domain is DTGVSQNPRHKITKRGQNVTFRCDPISEHNRLYWYRQTLGQGPEFLTYFQNEAQLEKSRLLSDRFSAERPKGSFSTLEIQRTEQGDSAMYLCTSKRPNNEKLFFGSGTQLSVL.

Details on this clonotype: This may be a read error: a much more frequent sequence differs by one nucleotide. The chain joins TRBV7-9 to TRBJ2-1; 8 bases map to TRBD1. In germline, CDR1 is SEHNR, CDR2 FQNEAQ (reference sequence). The length of the CDR3 is 15 residues. The CDR3 reads CAGRGPGTRDNEQFF. CDR3 nucleotides: TGTGCCGGCAGGGGGCCGGGGACGAGGGACAATGAGCAGTTCTTC.

This clonotype was recorded at least ten times. The chain links TRBV2 to TRBJ2-7, with a possible D match to TRBD1 (6 bases). The ends were cut back, 6 bases at V and 2 bases at J, with 17 bases in the middle. The CDR3 has 15 amino acids. Germline loops: CDR1 SNHLY, CDR2 FYNNEI. CDR3: CASSPMGHGTYEQYF. DNA for the CDR3: TGTGCCAGCAGCCCCATGGGACACGGGACCTACGAGCAGTACTTC. The whole variable domain, filled in from reference TRBV2 and TRBJ2-7, reads EPEVTQTPSHQVTQMGQEVILRCVPISNHLYFYWYRQILGQKVEFLVSFYNNEISEKSEIFDDQFSVERPDGSNFTLKIRSTKLEDSAMYFCASSPMGHGTYEQYFGPGTRLTVT.

This clonotype was found many times. The CDR3 protein is CASSLRYGGQTYEQYF. CDR3 DNA sequence: TGTGCCAGCAGTTTAAGATATGGGGGCCAGACGTACGAGCAGTACTTC. The chain joins TRBV27 to TRBJ2-7, with D perhaps matching TRBD1 (6 bases). CDR1 MNHEY and CDR2 SMNVEV come from the germline V gene (reference sequence). This CDR3 comprises 16 residues. Trimming removed 2 bases at V and 4 bases at J, with 18 bases between.

With regard to this clonotype: The junction and the germline gene differ at one end; a read error may be behind it. The genes are TRBV4-1 and TRBJ2-1; D gene ambiguous. This CDR3 has 15 residues. The V gene's germline CDR1 is MGHRA and CDR2 YSYEKL. The CDR3 loop reads CASSQGVAAPNGQFF. CDR3 coding DNA: TGCGCCAGCAGCCAAGGAGTCGCGGCGCCGAATGGGCAGTTCTTC.

This clonotype was seen at least ten times. V is TRBV29-1 and J is TRBJ2-7; TRBD1 matches at 7 bases. V lost 0 bases, J lost 2 bases, and 1 base stayed unmatched. The CDR3 is made up of 13 amino acids. Germline V lookup: CDR1 SQVTM, CDR2 ANQGSEA. The CDR3 DNA follows: TGCAGCGTTGAAGAAGGGACAGCCTACGAGCAGTACTTC. It encodes CSVEEGTAYEQYF.

As for this clonotype: A much larger clone is a single base away; this may be a read error. The chain joins TRBV7-2 to TRBJ1-1, with D possibly matching TRBD1 (6 bases). Deletions cut 5 bases from V and 10 bases from J, with 8 bases between. Germline CDR1 reads SGHTA; CDR2 reads FQGNSA. The CDR3 is made up of 10 amino acids. The CDR3 DNA reads TGTGCCAGCAGCCGAGGGGGAGCTTTCTTT. Amino acid sequence: CASSRGGAFF.

Comment on this clonotype: It may be a read error: a sequence one base away is much more abundant. V is TRBV11-3 and J is TRBJ1-2; D gene unclear. This CDR3 is 17 amino acids long. Per germline, CDR1 SGHNT and CDR2 YENEEA. V shed 5 bases and J shed 4 bases, with 23 bases lying between them. The CDR3 loop is CASSNRPDLGRTYGYTF. The CDR3 DNA reads as TGTGCCAGCAGCAATCGTCCCGATCTCGGAAGGACCTATGGCTACACCTTC.

Concerning this clonotype itself: A much larger clone differs from this one at a single base, so this may be a read error. The chain joins TRBV28 to TRBJ1-1; perhaps TRBD1 as D (5 bases). The CDR3 is made up of 10 amino acids. Germline CDR1 MDHEN, CDR2 SYDVKM. The DNA for the CDR3 is TGTGCTGTTGGGGGAGCTGAAGCTTTCTTT. Amino acids: CAVGGAEAFF. The entire variable domain, with the rest obtained from reference TRBV28 and TRBJ1-1, is as follows: DVKVTQSSRYLVKRTGEKVFLECVQDMDHENMFWYRQDPGLGLRLIYFSYDVKMKEKGDIPEGYSVSREKKERFSLILESASTNQTSMYLCAVGGAEAFFGQGTRLTVV.

The table lists this clonotype with many counts. The chain has TRBV3-1 and TRBJ1-2; the D is unclear. Looked up from germline, CDR1 is LGHDT and CDR2 is YNNKEL (reference sequence). With 5 bases removed from V and 4 bases from J, the gap between germline ends came to 23 bases. The CDR3 has 17 amino acids. The CDR3 region has the DNA TGTGCCAGCAGCTCCAACCCCACCCTTCGAAAGACCTATGGCTACACCTTC. This gives the protein CASSSNPTLRKTYGYTF.

This clonotype was detected ten times or more. The chain is built from TRBV3-1 and TRBJ1-1, with a tentative D call TRBD1 (5 bases). V dropped 1 base and J dropped 5 bases, with 14 bases sitting between them. The germline CDR1 and CDR2 sequences are LGHDT and YNNKEL (reference sequence). The CDR3 runs to 15 residues. The chain's CDR3 is CASSQVSGTPTEAFF. CDR3 nucleotides: TGTGCCAGCAGCCAAGTATCAGGGACCCCTACTGAAGCTTTCTTT.

Many counts were recorded for this clonotype. The chain uses TRBV18 and TRBJ2-7, with D maybe TRBD2 (5 bases). V dropped 1 base and J dropped 7 bases, with 8 bases sitting between them. CDR1 and CDR2 (germline): KGHSH, LQKENI. This CDR3 is 12 amino acids long. CDR3 DNA sequence: TGTGCCAGCTCACCACTCGGGGAAGAGCAGTACTTC. Amino acids: CASSPLGEEQYF.

As concerns this clonotype: A much bigger clone sits one base away, suggesting this may be a read error. The final CDR3 position lacks the conserved phenylalanine or tryptophan, pointing to a likely read error. The V call is TRBV7-6, the J call TRBJ2-7, with 9 bases matching TRBD1. Unmatched junction bases numbered 9, after V lost 1 base and J lost 2 bases. From germline, CDR1 is SGHVS and CDR2 FNYEAQ. This CDR3 has 17 residues. Here the CDR3 reads CASSLGAGQGTPYEQYL. DNA of the CDR3: TGTGCCAGCAGCTTAGGTGCTGGACAGGGGACTCCCTACGAGCAGTACCTC.

This clonotype has ten or more counts. The chain recombines TRBV7-9 with TRBJ1-1; 7 bases fit TRBD1. J lost 6 bases, V lost 5 bases, and 6 bases had no gene match. The CDR3 extends over 13 amino acids. The germline CDR1 and CDR2 sequences are SEHNR and FQNEAQ (reference sequence). The CDR3 here is CASSTRTGPEAFF. DNA for the CDR3: TGTGCCAGCAGCACCAGGACAGGCCCTGAAGCTTTCTTT.